These T cell receptor beta chains were read from a single sample in a study of cytomegalovirus exposure and HLA in healthy donors. The table came from immunoSEQ multiplex PCR; TCRdb's copy has only in-frame clones and leaves some out. The table shows some 85,000 clones, with 70% to 85% occurring only once. Material for sequencing was PBMCs. Receptor source: a woman in her forties or fifties in good health and CMV-seronegative. Both conserved end residues are part of each CDR3. A D gene is named only where the DNA matches it firmly. Some rows mark clone size as missing; the rest say once, few, many or name a class of expanded clone.

d_gene,abundance,v_gene,j_gene,CDR3nt,CDR3aa
-,-,TRBV13,TRBJ1-1,TGTGCCAGCAGCACCCTCCGGGACATACAAGCTTTCTTT,CASSTLRDIQAFF
-,-,TRBV7-9,TRBJ1-2,TGTGCCAGCAGCTTAGTATCCAACTATGGCTACACCTTC,CASSLVSNYGYTF
-,-,TRBV9,TRBJ1-3,TGTGCCAGCAGCGCAGATAGAACAGAACACTCTGGAAACACCATATATTTT,CASSADRTEHSGNTIYF
-,-,TRBV10-3,TRBJ1-5,TGTGCCATCAAACAAACAGGGAATCAGCCCCAGCATTTT,CAIKQTGNQPQHF
-,-,TRBV9,TRBJ1-2,TGTGCCAGCAGCGCCCCGGGGAGGGAGTATGGCTACACCTTC,CASSAPGREYGYTF
-,-,TRBV2,TRBJ2-7,TGTGCCAGGACGGCTCGTAGCGGAGGGGAGCAGTACTTC,CARTARSGGEQYF
TRBD1,-,TRBV9,TRBJ1-1,TGTGCCAGCAGCGCCTACTCGGACAGGGACGCTGAAGCTTTCTTT,CASSAYSDRDAEAFF
TRBD2,-,TRBV7-9,TRBJ2-1,TGTGCCAGCAGCTTAGAACTAGCGGGCTACAATGAGCAGTTCTTC,CASSLELAGYNEQFF
-,-,TRBV5-1,TRBJ2-3,TGCGCCAGCAAGGAGGGAAACACAGATACGCAGTATTTT,CASKEGNTDTQYF
-,-,TRBV25-1,TRBJ1-2,TGTGCCAGCAGTGAAGGAGGCCTATATGGCTACACCTTC,CASSEGGLYGYTF
TRBD1,-,TRBV11-2,TRBJ2-2,TGTGCCAGCAGCGCGGGACAGGGGGGGACCGGGGAGCTGTTTTTT,CASSAGQGGTGELFF
-,-,TRBV4-3,TRBJ1-2,TGCGCCAGCAGCCAGGCAGTCGACAGGTCTAACTATGGCTACACCTTC,CASSQAVDRSNYGYTF
TRBD1,-,TRBV7-2,TRBJ2-2,TGTGCCAGCAGCTTAGTACAGGGGGGAAACACCGGGGAGCTGTTTTTT,CASSLVQGGNTGELFF
TRBD1,-,TRBV7-2,TRBJ2-2,TGTGCCAGCAGCCCATGGCCTGGGACAGGACGGAACACCGGGGAGCTGTTTTTT,CASSPWPGTGRNTGELFF
TRBD2,-,TRBV19,TRBJ2-1,TGTGCCAGTAGTATCTCCTCCCTAGCCCGAACGGGAGGCAATGAGCAGTTCTTC,CASSISSLARTGGNEQFF
-,-,TRBV11-2,TRBJ1-2,TGTGCCAGCAGCCCTGGAGGGGGCTACACCTTC,CASSPGGGYTF
-,-,TRBV29-1,TRBJ2-5,TGCAGCGTTTCCCGGACAGATCAAGAGACCCAGTACTTC,CSVSRTDQETQYF
-,-,TRBV5-1,TRBJ1-3,TGCGCCAGCAGGTTGGAATCGGGGTATGCTGGAAACACCATATATTTT,CASRLESGYAGNTIYF
TRBD1,-,TRBV27,TRBJ1-2,TGTGCCAGCACCTTCGCCCCCAGGGGGCGCTTCTATGGCTACACCTTC,CASTFAPRGRFYGYTF
-,-,TRBV5-6,TRBJ1-1,TGTGCCAGCAGCTCGTACAGGGCGAACACTGAAGCTTTCTTT,CASSSYRANTEAFF
TRBD1,-,TRBV7-9,TRBJ1-2,TGTGCCAGCAGCCCAAACCGGGACAGGGTTAACTATGGCTACACCTTC,CASSPNRDRVNYGYTF
-,-,TRBV10-2,TRBJ1-1,TGCGCCAGCAGTGATAATTTGAGGAGGGGAAAAAACACTGAAGCTTTCTTT,CASSDNLRRGKNTEAFF
-,-,TRBV11-3,TRBJ2-1,TGTGCCAGCAGCCTCCGGGGCTCCTACAATGAGCAGTTCTTC,CASSLRGSYNEQFF
-,-,TRBV4-1,TRBJ1-3,TGCGCCAGCAGCCAAGCCGTACAGGCTTTAGGCGGAAACACCATATATTTT,CASSQAVQALGGNTIYF
TRBD1,-,TRBV5-8,TRBJ2-7,TGTGCCAGCAGCCGACAGGGGTGGGAGAGGAGTAGCGAGCAGTACTTC,CASSRQGWERSSEQYF
TRBD1,-,TRBV15,TRBJ1-6,TGTGCCACCAGCTTAGGCCCATCCGGGACAGGGGGAAATTCACCCCTCCACTTT,CATSLGPSGTGGNSPLHF
TRBD1,-,TRBV11-3,TRBJ2-2,TGTGCCAGCAGCTATAGGGGACAGTACACCGGGGAGCTGTTTTTT,CASSYRGQYTGELFF
-,-,TRBV7-6,TRBJ2-1,TGTGCCAGCAACCTACGTGGGTTTAGCGGAGACAATGAGCAGTTCTTC,CASNLRGFSGDNEQFF
-,few,TRBV5-1,TRBJ1-5,TGCGCCAGCAGCCTCGAGGGCTTCGATCAGCCCCAGCATTTT,CASSLEGFDQPQHF
TRBD1,once,TRBV6-5,TRBJ2-4,TGTGCCAGTTCCAGGGGGCATGGAAACATTCAGTACTTC,CASSRGHGNIQYF
-,-,TRBV4-2,TRBJ1-2,TGTGCCAGCACCCAGGCCTTATCCAACTATGGCTACACCTTC,CASTQALSNYGYTF
TRBD1,-,TRBV5-1,TRBJ2-1,TGCGCCAGCAGCACCGGACAGGGAGCCTACAATGAGCAGTTCTTC,CASSTGQGAYNEQFF
TRBD2,once,TRBV4-1,TRBJ2-7,TGCGCCAGCAGCCAAGATCGACTAGCGGGAGGGCTGGATCTCTACGAGCAGTACTTC,CASSQDRLAGGLDLYEQYF
-,-,TRBV4-1,TRBJ2-3,TGCGCCAGCAGCCGAACTACTAGCACAGATACGCAGTATTTT,CASSRTTSTDTQYF
TRBD2,-,TRBV6-1,TRBJ2-7,TGTGCCAGCATCGGACTAGCGGGAGGGCCCGACGAGCAGTACTTC,CASIGLAGGPDEQYF
TRBD2,-,TRBV6-5,TRBJ2-1,TGTGCCAGCAGTTACTCTGGGCTAGCGGTGTACAATGAGCAGTTCTTC,CASSYSGLAVYNEQFF
TRBD1,-,TRBV30,TRBJ2-2,TGTGCCTGGAAGACAGGGGGCGGTCCCGGGGAGCTGTTTTTT,CAWKTGGGPGELFF
-,-,TRBV6-4,TRBJ1-1,TGTGCCAGCAGTGACTCCGGGGCGGGGGACACTGAAGCTTTCTTT,CASSDSGAGDTEAFF
-,-,TRBV5-4,TRBJ1-1,TGTGCCAGCAGCTTGGGGCAGCTAGGTTTTATGGACACTGGAGCTTTCTTT,CASSLGQLGFMDTGAFF
-,-,TRBV28,TRBJ1-2,TGTGCCAGCAGCCAGAGGACAGCCGGCTACACCTTC,CASSQRTAGYTF
TRBD1,-,TRBV6-6,TRBJ1-1,TGTGCCACAGCAGGGGGACCTGAAGCTTTCTTT,CATAGGPEAFF
-,-,TRBV15,TRBJ2-7,TGTGCCACCAGCAGAGAGTCCGCCTACGAGCAGTACTTC,CATSRESAYEQYF